This TCR beta chain originates from a study of cytomegalovirus exposure and HLA in healthy donors. Findings and caveats of the study: Diagnosis of cytomegalovirus status made by the classifier reportedly showed high specificity and sensitivity. Specificity of a few CMV-associated chains for CMV antigens was verified in vitro. Prior analysis indicated that the majority of TCR beta V segments exhibited productivity approximately 90% or approximately 30% of the time.

Donors consisted of healthy bone marrow donors. Comment on this clone: Its target is unknown.

60 Vbeta and 13 Jbeta primers were used in PCR. Using immunoSEQ multiplex PCR, the repertoire was profiled, and TCRdb retains in-frame clones only, with some absent. The sample lists around 150,000 clones, around nine tenths occurring once. Germline loops: CDR1 SQVTM, CDR2 ANQGSEA. The CDR3 sequence is 15 residues long. Losses at the gene ends were 1 base for V and 6 bases for J; bases not matched to a gene: 11. This sequence originates from a woman younger than 45 in good health and CMV-seronegative. Sequencing input: PBMCs. The chain combines TRBV29-1 with TRBJ2-7; TRBD1 agrees at 8 bases. The CDR3 DNA reads as TGCAGCGTTGAAGGGACAGGGTATCCTGGCTTCGAGCAGTACTTC. It yields the protein CSVEGTGYPGFEQYF.